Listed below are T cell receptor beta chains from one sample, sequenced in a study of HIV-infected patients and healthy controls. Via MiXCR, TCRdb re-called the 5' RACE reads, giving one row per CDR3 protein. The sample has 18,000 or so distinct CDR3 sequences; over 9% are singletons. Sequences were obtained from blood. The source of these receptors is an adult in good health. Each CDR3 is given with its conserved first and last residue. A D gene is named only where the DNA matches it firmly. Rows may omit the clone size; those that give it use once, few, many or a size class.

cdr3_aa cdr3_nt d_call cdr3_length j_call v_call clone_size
CASSRLTDINYNEQFF TGCGCCAGCAGCCGATTAACGGACATCAACTACAATGAGCAGTTCTTC . 16 TRBJ2-1 TRBV4-3 few
CASSSTGTEYYEQYF TGTGCCAGCAGCTCCACCGGGACAGAGTACTACGAGCAGTACTTC TRBD1 15 TRBJ2-7 TRBV11-2 medium-sized
CAGGGSGANVLTF TGTGCCGGGGGGGGATCTGGGGCCAACGTCCTGACTTTC TRBD2 13 TRBJ2-6 TRBV19 many
CSARELRQGLVYGYTF TGCAGTGCTAGAGAACTACGGCAGGGGCTAGTCTATGGCTACACCTTC . 16 TRBJ1-2 TRBV20-1 many
CASSLGPEIYEQYF TGTGCCAGCAGCTTAGGCCCAGAGATCTACGAGCAGTACTTC . 14 TRBJ2-7 TRBV7-2 .
CASSYGSGRKEAFF TGTGCCAGCAGTTACGGGTCAGGGAGGAAAGAAGCTTTCTTT . 14 TRBJ1-1 TRBV6-2/TRBV6-3 medium-sized
CASSSWSRGSNQPQHF TGTGCCAGCAGTTCCTGGTCGAGGGGGAGCAATCAGCCCCAGCATTTT . 16 TRBJ1-5 TRBV28 few
CASSWAGSNEQFF TGCGCCAGCAGCTGGGCGGGTAGCAATGAGCAGTTCTTC . 13 TRBJ2-1 TRBV5-1 .
CASSFETQDSNQPQHF TGTGCCAGCAGCTTCGAGACACAGGATAGCAATCAGCCCCAGCATTTT . 16 TRBJ1-5 TRBV7-9 .
CASSHRAANTEAFF TGTGCCAGCAGTCACAGGGCGGCGAACACTGAAGCTTTCTTT . 14 TRBJ1-1 TRBV12-3/TRBV12-4 medium-sized
CASRTSGQETQYF TGTGCCAGTAGGACTAGCGGGCAAGAGACCCAGTACTTC TRBD2 13 TRBJ2-5 TRBV19 many
CASSGQGSNQPQHF TGTGCCAGCTCCGGACAGGGGAGCAATCAGCCCCAGCATTTT TRBD1 14 TRBJ1-5 TRBV18 .
CASSYSMSDNTGELFF TGTGCCAGCAGTTACTCGATGTCCGATAACACCGGGGAGCTGTTTTTT . 16 TRBJ2-2 TRBV6-5 many
CASSRSRTAFNSPLHF TGTGCCAGCAGCCGATCCCGGACAGCCTTTAATTCACCCCTCCACTTT . 16 TRBJ1-6 TRBV3-1 .
CASSSEGHSYEQYF TGCGCCAGCAGCTCGGAGGGGCACTCCTACGAGCAGTACTTC . 14 TRBJ2-7 TRBV5-1 .
CASSQSGTNTEAFF TGTGCCAGCAGCCAAAGTGGGACGAACACTGAAGCTTTCTTT . 14 TRBJ1-1 TRBV4-2 many